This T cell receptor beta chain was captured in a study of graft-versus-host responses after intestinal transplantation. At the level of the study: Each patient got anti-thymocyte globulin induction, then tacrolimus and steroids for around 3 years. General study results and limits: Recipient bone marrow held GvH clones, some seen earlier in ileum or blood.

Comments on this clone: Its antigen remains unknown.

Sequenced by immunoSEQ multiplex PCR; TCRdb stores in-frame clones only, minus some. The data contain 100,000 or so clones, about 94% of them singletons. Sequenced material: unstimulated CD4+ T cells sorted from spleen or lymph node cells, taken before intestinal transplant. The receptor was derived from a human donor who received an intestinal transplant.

In nucleotides, the CDR3 is TGTGCCAGTAGTCCTGCCTGGACAGGTTGGACTGAAGCTTTCTTT. This codes for CASSPAWTGWTEAFF. The rearrangement joins TRBV19 to TRBJ1-1; 7 nucleotides match TRBD1. The germline V gene encodes CDR1 LNHDA and CDR2 SQIVND (reference sequence). The V and J ends lost 5 bases and 5 bases, in that order; junction bases with no gene match: 11. The CDR3 consists of 15 residues.